This T cell receptor (beta chain) was captured in a study of identical twins. Study results and limitations: Shared out-of-frame alpha sequences (those common to twins) showed excess low generation probability. Donors were not followed over many years; analysis was cross-sectional. Surplus twin overlap in beta out-of-frame sequences was less pronounced.

V was clipped by 5 bases and J by 7 bases, with 12 bases between them. The CDR3 is 13 amino acids. Germline CDR1 SGHTA, CDR2 FQGNSA. This clonotype was detected only a few times. Antigen: not known. TCRdb reprocessed the 5' RACE reads with MiXCR, giving one entry per CDR3 protein. This sample has under 1 million distinct CDR3 sequences; 9% to 15% occur once, and the top ten carry around 1.5%. This sample also appeared in a second study, on yellow fever vaccine responses in identical twins.

The sequenced material came from PBMCs. This chain joins TRBV7-2 and TRBJ2-1; D perhaps matches TRBD2 (6 bases). The receptor was isolated from a woman aged 18-29 years in good health. The CDR3 is CASSDRLGNEQFF. The CDR3 DNA sequence: TGTGCCAGCAGCGACCGACTAGGAAATGAGCAGTTCTTC.